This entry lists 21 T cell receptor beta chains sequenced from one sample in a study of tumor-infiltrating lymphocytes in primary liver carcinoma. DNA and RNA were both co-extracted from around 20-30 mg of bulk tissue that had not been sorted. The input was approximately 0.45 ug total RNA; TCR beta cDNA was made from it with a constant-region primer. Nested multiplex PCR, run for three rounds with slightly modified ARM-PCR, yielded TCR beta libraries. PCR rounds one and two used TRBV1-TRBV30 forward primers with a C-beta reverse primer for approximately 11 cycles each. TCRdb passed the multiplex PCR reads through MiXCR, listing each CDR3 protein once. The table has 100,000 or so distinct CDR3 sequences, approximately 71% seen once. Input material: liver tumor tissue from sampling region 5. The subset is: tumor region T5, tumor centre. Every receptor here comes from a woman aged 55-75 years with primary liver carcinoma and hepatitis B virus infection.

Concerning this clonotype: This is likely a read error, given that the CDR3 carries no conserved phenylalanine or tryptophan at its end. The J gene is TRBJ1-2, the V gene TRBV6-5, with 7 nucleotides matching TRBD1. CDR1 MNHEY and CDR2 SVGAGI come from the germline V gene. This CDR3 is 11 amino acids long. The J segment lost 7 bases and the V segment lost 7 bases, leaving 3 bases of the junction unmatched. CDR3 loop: CASNNRGGYTL. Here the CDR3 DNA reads TGTGCCAGCAACAACAGGGGTGGCTACACCCTC.

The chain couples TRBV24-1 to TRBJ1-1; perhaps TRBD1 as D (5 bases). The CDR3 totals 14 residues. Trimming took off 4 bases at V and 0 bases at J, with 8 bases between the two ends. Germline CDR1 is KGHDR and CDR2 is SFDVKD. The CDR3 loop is CATSEGRMNTEAFF. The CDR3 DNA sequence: TGTGCCACCAGTGAGGGACGGATGAACACTGAAGCTTTCTTT.

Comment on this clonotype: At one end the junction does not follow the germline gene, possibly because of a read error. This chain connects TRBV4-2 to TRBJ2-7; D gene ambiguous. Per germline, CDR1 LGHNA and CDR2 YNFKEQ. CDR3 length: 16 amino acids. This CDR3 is CASSQTPNGRAAEQYF. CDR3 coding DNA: TGCGCCAGCAGCCAGACCCCTAACGGTAGGGCTGCCGAGCAGTACTTC.

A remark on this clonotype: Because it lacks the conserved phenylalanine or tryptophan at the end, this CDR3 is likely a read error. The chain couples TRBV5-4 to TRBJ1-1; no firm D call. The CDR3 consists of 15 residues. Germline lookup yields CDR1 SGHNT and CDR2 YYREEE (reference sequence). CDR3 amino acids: CASCLAGDIGTEAFS. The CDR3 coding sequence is TGTGCCAGCTGCTTGGCCGGAGACATTGGGACTGAAGCTTTCTCT.

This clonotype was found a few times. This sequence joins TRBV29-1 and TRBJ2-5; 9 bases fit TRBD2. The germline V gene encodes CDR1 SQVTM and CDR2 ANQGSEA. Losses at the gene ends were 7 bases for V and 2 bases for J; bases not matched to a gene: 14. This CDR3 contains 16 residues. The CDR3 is CSAPGVTSGIQETQYF. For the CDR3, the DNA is TGCAGCGCCCCTGGCGTGACTAGCGGAATTCAAGAGACCCAGTACTTC. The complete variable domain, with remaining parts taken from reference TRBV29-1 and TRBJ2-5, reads SAVISQKPSRDICQRGTSLTIQCQVDSQVTMMFWYRQQPGQSLTLIATANQGSEATYESGFVIDKFPISRPNLTFSTLTVSNMSPEDSSIYLCSAPGVTSGIQETQYFGPGTRLLVL.

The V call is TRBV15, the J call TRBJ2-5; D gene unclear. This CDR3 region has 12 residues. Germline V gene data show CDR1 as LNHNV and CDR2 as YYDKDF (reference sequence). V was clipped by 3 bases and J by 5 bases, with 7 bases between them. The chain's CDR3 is CATSRVGETQYF. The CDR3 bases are TGTGCCACCAGCAGGGTCGGGGAGACCCAGTACTTC.

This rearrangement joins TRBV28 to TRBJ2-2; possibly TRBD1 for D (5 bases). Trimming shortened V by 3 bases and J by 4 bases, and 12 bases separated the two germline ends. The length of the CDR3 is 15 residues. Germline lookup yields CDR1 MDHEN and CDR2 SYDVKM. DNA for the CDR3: TGTGCCAGCAGTTTTAGCAGGGAAGGCACCGGGGAGCTGTTTTTT. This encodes CASSFSREGTGELFF. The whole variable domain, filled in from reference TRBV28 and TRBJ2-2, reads DVKVTQSSRYLVKRTGEKVFLECVQDMDHENMFWYRQDPGLGLRLIYFSYDVKMKEKGDIPEGYSVSREKKERFSLILESASTNQTSMYLCASSFSREGTGELFFGEGSRLTVL.

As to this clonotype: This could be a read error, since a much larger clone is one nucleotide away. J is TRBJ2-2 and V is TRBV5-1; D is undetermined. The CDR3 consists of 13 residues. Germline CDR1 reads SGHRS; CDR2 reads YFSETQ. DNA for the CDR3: TGCGCCAGCAGCCTCACGAACACCGAGGAGCTGTTTTTT. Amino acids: CASSLTNTEELFF.

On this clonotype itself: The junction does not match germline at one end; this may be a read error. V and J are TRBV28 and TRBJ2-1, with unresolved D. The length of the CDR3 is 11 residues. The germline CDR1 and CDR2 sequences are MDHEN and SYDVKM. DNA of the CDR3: TGTGCCACCATGTCCTACAATGGGCAGTTCTTC. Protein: CATMSYNGQFF.

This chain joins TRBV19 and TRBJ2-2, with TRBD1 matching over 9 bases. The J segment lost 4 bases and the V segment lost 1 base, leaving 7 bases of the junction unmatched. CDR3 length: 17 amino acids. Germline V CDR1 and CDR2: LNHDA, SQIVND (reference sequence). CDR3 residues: CASSIGTGGGGTGELFF. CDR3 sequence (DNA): TGTGCCAGTAGTATAGGTACAGGGGGCGGAGGCACCGGGGAGCTGTTTTTT.

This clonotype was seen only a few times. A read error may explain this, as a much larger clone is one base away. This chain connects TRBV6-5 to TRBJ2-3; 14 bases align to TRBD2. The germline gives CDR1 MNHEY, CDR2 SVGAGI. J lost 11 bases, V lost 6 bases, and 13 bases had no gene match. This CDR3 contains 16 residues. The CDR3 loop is CASSPGTSGRWGMQYF. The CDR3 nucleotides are TGTGCCAGCAGCCCCGGGACTAGCGGGAGATGGGGGATGCAGTATTTT.

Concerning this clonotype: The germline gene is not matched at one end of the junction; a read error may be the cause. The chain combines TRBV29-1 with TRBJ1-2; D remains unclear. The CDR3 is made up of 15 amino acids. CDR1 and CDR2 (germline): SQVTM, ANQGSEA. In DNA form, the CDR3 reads TGTAACGTTGAGATTCCCCAAAGGGAAGGCTATGGCTACACCTTC. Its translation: CNVEIPQREGYGYTF.

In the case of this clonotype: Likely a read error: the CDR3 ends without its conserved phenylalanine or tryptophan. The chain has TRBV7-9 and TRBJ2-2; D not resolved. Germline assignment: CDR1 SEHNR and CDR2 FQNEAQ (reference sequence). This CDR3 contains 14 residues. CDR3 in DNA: TGTGCCAGCAGCCCACGCTCCAACACCGAGGAGCTGTTTATT. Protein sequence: CASSPRSNTEELFI.

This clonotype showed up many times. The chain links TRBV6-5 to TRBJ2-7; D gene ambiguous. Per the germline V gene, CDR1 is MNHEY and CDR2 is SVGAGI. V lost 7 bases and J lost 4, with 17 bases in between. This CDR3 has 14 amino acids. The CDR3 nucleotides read TGTGCCAGCACCCCCGGTCCGAGTATTTACGAGCAGTACTTC. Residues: CASTPGPSIYEQYF.

The CDR3 sequence is CASSPAIDRGSEKYF. CDR3 nucleotide sequence: TGTGCCAGCAGCCCCGCTATTGACAGGGGTAGTGAGAAGTACTTC. This rearrangement joins TRBV11-1 to TRBJ2-7, with 8 bases lining up with TRBD1. Losses at the gene ends were 5 bases for V and 11 bases for J; bases not matched to a gene: 17. The CDR3 has 15 amino acids. Germline V gene sequence: CDR1 SGHAT, CDR2 FQDESV (reference sequence).

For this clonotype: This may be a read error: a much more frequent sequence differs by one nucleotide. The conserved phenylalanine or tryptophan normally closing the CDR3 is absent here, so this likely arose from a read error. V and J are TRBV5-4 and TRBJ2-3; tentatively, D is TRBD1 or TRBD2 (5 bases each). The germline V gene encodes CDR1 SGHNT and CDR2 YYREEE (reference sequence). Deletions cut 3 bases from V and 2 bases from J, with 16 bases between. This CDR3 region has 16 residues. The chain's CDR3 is CASSSGDRQLTDTQYY. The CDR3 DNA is TGTGCCAGCAGCTCTGGGGACCGACAGCTCACAGATACGCAGTATTAT.

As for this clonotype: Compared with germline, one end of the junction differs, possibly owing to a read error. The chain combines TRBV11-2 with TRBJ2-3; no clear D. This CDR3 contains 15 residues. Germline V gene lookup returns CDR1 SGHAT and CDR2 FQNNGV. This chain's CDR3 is CASRPSATRPDPQYF. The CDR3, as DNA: TGTGCCAGCAGGCCCTCTGCGACTCGCCCAGATCCGCAGTATTTT.

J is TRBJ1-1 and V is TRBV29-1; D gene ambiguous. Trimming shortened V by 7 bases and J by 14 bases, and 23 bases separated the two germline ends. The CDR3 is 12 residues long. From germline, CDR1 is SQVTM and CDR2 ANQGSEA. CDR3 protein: CSGVGDNREVFF. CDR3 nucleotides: TGCAGCGGCGTCGGCGATAACAGAGAAGTCTTCTTT. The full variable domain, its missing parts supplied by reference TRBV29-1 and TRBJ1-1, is SAVISQKPSRDICQRGTSLTIQCQVDSQVTMMFWYRQQPGQSLTLIATANQGSEATYESGFVIDKFPISRPNLTFSTLTVSNMSPEDSSIYLCSGVGDNREVFFGQGTRLTVV.

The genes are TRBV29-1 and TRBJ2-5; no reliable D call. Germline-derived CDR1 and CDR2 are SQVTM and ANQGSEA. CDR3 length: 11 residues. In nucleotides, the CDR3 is TGCAGTACCAGAGTAGGGAAGACCCAGTACTTC. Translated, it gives CSTRVGKTQYF.

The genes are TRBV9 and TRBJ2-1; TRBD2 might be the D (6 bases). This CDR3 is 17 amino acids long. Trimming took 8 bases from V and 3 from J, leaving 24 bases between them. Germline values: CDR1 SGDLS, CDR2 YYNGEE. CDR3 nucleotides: TGTGCCAGTAGCAGCGGCGTGGGGATTAGCGGCTACAATGAGCAGTTCTTC. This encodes CASSSGVGISGYNEQFF.

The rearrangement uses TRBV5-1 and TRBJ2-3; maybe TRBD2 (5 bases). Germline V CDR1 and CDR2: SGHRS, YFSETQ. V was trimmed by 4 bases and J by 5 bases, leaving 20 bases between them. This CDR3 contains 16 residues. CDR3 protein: CASSRLRAASGDTQYF. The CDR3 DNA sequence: TGCGCCAGCAGCCGCCTTAGGGCAGCCAGCGGAGATACGCAGTATTTT.